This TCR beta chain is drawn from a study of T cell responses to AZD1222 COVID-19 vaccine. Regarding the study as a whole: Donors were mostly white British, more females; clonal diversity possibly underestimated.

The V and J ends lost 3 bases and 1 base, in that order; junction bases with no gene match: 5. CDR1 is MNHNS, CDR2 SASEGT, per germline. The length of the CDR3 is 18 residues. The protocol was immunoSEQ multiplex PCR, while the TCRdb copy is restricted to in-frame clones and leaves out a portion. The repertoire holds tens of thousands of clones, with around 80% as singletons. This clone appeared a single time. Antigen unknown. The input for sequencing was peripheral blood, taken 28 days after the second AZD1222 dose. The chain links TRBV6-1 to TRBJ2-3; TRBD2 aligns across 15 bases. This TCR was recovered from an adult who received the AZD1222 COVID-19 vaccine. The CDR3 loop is CASSDRTSGGGGTDTQYF. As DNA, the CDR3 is TGTGCCAGCAGTGACCGGACTAGCGGGGGGGGTGGCACAGATACGCAGTATTTT.